The clone carrying this T cell receptor (beta chain) was seen many times. The data were obtained in a study of T-cell reconstitution after alpha-beta-depleted transplantation in children. This sample's TCRbeta library carried unique molecular identifier barcodes. TCRdb itself ran the PCR reads through MiXCR, one entry per CDR3 protein. The data contain some 390,000 distinct CDR3 sequences, roughly 20% of them singletons. Germline CDR1 and CDR2: SQVTM and ANQGSEA. There are 16 residues in the CDR3. The germline V and J ends were trimmed by 4 bases and 4 bases, with 20 bases remaining between them. The TCR sequence derives from a human donor who donated a stem cell graft to a child with acute myeloid leukemia. The chain uses TRBV29-1 and TRBJ2-1; maybe TRBD2 (6 bases). This sample comprised PBMCs from the stem cell graft donor, obtained from the stem cell graft. In nucleotides, the CDR3 is TGCAGCGTTGTCGCCTTCACGGGAGTACATTACAATGAGCAGTTCTTC. It specifies CSVVAFTGVHYNEQFF.